This TCR beta chain originates from a study of control samples from healthy donors and cancer patients. Between the trimmed V and J ends, which lost 4 bases and 8 bases, there was a span of 17 bases. Germline V gives CDR1 LGHDT, CDR2 YNNKEL (reference sequence). This CDR3 is built from 15 residues. The repertoire was sequenced with immunoSEQ multiplex PCR; TCRdb's copy has only in-frame clones and lacks some. The top ten hold 15% to 20% of the sample, which has about 71,000 clones, roughly 91% seen once. V gene TRBV3-1 (or the pseudogene TRBV3-2) combines with J gene TRBJ1-4; D not resolved. The clonotype originates from a man in his fifties or sixties with lung cancer. The specimen sequenced was PBMCs. The DNA for the CDR3 is TGTGCCAGCAGCCTCTCCCAGGCCGGGCGGGAAAAACTGTTTTTT. Translation: CASSLSQAGREKLFF.